A single sample gave rise to the 18 T cell receptor beta chains below, sequenced in a study of blood T cells in healthy people across ages. A J-beta primer mix and a sample-barcoded 5' primer were used in a second PCR of roughly 6 to 12 cycles. MiXCR, run by TCRdb on the 5' RACE reads, gives a single entry per CDR3 protein. The table includes a few hundred thousand distinct CDR3 sequences, roughly a quarter detected once. The same specimen was also included in a second study, on T cells of mothers and their children.

The specimen was blood. These receptors were obtained from a boy aged 2 to 10 in good health.

This chain links TRBV30 with TRBJ2-3, with D perhaps matching TRBD1 (6 bases). This CDR3 comprises 13 residues. Trimming removed 5 bases from V and 8 bases from J, with 17 bases in between. Per germline, CDR1 GTSNPN and CDR2 SVGIG (reference sequence). The CDR3 is CAWDILKGGTQYF. The CDR3 DNA reads as TGTGCCTGGGACATACTAAAAGGGGGTACGCAGTATTTT.

This clonotype was observed a handful of times. This chain uses TRBV5-1 with TRBJ2-5; D is unresolved. From germline, CDR1 is SGHRS and CDR2 YFSETQ. V gave up 5 bases and J gave up 4 bases, with 12 bases separating them. CDR3 length: 13 residues. CDR3: CASSNGFPETQYF. DNA of the CDR3: TGCGCCAGCAGTAATGGGTTTCCAGAGACCCAGTACTTC.

This clonotype showed up just a few times. The chain couples TRBV29-1 to TRBJ1-4; perhaps TRBD1 as D (5 bases). V lost 6 bases to trimming and J lost 7 bases, with 9 bases between them. This CDR3 spans 11 amino acids. Germline lookup yields CDR1 SQVTM and CDR2 ANQGSEA. CDR3 bases: TGCAGCGTCCGACAGAGTGAAAAACTGTTTTTT. This gives the protein CSVRQSEKLFF.

The chain has TRBV13 and TRBJ1-2; D is perhaps TRBD1 (6 bases). There are 15 residues in the CDR3. Looked up from germline, CDR1 is PRHDT and CDR2 is FYEKMQ (reference sequence). V lost 5 bases and J lost 4, with 17 bases in between. The CDR3 loop is CASSPRSLGAYGYTF. The CDR3 DNA follows: TGTGCCAGCAGCCCTCGGTCCTTGGGGGCCTATGGCTACACCTTC.

This clonotype was counted a few times. The genes are TRBV7-9 and TRBJ2-7, with 7 bases identical to TRBD2. The ends lost 5 bases at V and 0 bases at J; junction bases unmatched: 10. CDR1 is SEHNR and CDR2 is FQNEAQ in the germline V gene (reference sequence). The CDR3 loop spans 16 amino acids. CDR3 bases: TGTGCCAGCAGCGCTCAGACTAGCCCGGACTCCTACGAGCAGTACTTC. Translating it yields CASSAQTSPDSYEQYF.

The rearrangement links TRBV7-2 to TRBJ1-4; 9 nucleotides line up with TRBD1. This CDR3 region has 15 residues. With 5 bases clipped from V and 8 bases from J, the junction kept 9 bases outside the gene matches. CDR1 and CDR2 from the germline V gene are SGHTA and FQGNSA. CDR3 residues: CASSTVRDRAEKLFF. The CDR3 DNA reads TGTGCCAGCAGCACTGTTAGGGACAGGGCGGAAAAACTGTTTTTT.

This clonotype was seen more than once but under ten times. The rearrangement links TRBV27 to TRBJ2-5; D is unclear. Gene TRBJ2-1 matches the end of the DNA better, so the J call may be wrong. This CDR3 is built from 13 residues. Per germline, CDR1 MNHEY and CDR2 SMNVEV (reference sequence). The CDR3, as DNA: TGTGCCAGCTCGGTAACCCGATACAATGAGCAGTTCTTC. This sequence encodes CASSVTRYNEQFF.

J is TRBJ2-3 and V is TRBV27, with TRBD2 matching over 14 bases. The CDR3 is 15 amino acids. Germline lookup yields CDR1 MNHEY and CDR2 SMNVEV (reference sequence). The trim removed 4 bases at V and 8 bases at J, leaving 5 bases unmatched. CDR3 coding DNA: TGTGCCAGCAGTTATGGACTAGCGGGAGGTAGTACGCAGTATTTT. Translated: CASSYGLAGGSTQYF.

The chain couples TRBV7-9 to TRBJ2-1, with no clear D. From germline, CDR1 is SEHNR and CDR2 FQNEAQ (reference sequence). There are 10 residues in the CDR3. Trimming cost V 5 bases and J 16 bases, with 12 bases left between them. This chain's CDR3 is CASSPLFGFF. For the CDR3, the DNA is TGTGCCAGCAGCCCCCTGTTTGGCTTCTTC.

This rearrangement joins TRBV5-4 to TRBJ2-2, with 9 nucleotides matching TRBD1. Trimming took 3 bases from V and 6 from J; bases not matched to a gene: 6. CDR1 is SGHNT and CDR2 is YYREEE in the germline V gene (reference sequence). CDR3 length: 15 residues. The CDR3: CASSWGQGSSGELFF. As DNA, the CDR3 is TGTGCCAGCAGCTGGGGACAGGGTTCTTCCGGGGAGCTGTTTTTT.

CDR3 in DNA: TGCGCCAGCAGCTCCCTGTTGCGGGGGGGCACAGATACGCAGTATTTT. Its protein product is CASSSLLRGGTDTQYF. This rearrangement joins TRBV5-1 to TRBJ2-3; the match to TRBD2 covers 8 bases. Germline V CDR1 and CDR2: SGHRS, YFSETQ. Germline trimming cut 3 bases from V and 1 base from J; bases unmatched to any gene: 7. The CDR3 has 16 residues.

Ten or more counts support this clonotype. This sequence joins TRBV12-3 or TRBV12-4 and TRBJ2-1; weak D call: TRBD2 (6 bases). V was pared by 0 bases and J by 6 bases, with 15 bases between. The CDR3 totals 16 residues. CDR3 coding DNA: TGTGCCAGCAGTTTAGCCTCGGGAGTCATCCGCAATGAGCAGTTCTTC. This sequence encodes CASSLASGVIRNEQFF.

The chain recombines TRBV7-8 with TRBJ2-1; D unclear. The tail of the sequence fits TRBJ2-7 better, so the J call may be wrong. CDR3 length: 13 residues. Germline V gene data show CDR1 as SGHVS and CDR2 as FQNEAQ. CDR3 sequence reads: CASSLELLYEQYF. CDR3 bases: TGTGCCAGCAGCTTAGAGCTCCTCTACGAGCAGTACTTC.

This clonotype was detected only a few times. This chain's CDR3 is CSALSGSNDEQYF. The CDR3 nucleotides are TGCAGTGCTCTTAGCGGGAGTAACGACGAGCAGTACTTC. The rearrangement links TRBV20-1 to TRBJ2-7, with 9 bases matching TRBD2. V trimming: 5 bases; J trimming: 5 bases; junction bases outside the gene matches: 7. CDR3 length: 13 amino acids. The germline V gene has CDR1 DFQATT and CDR2 SNEGSKA (reference sequence).

The rearrangement links TRBV6-5 to TRBJ2-2; 12 positions agree with TRBD2. Germline values: CDR1 MNHEY, CDR2 SVGAGI. This CDR3 is built from 18 residues. V lost 0 bases, J lost 5 bases, and 7 bases stayed unmatched. CDR3 DNA: TGTGCCAGCAGTTACTCGAGACTAGCGGGAGTTAGAACCGGGGAGCTGTTTTTT. This gives the protein CASSYSRLAGVRTGELFF.

CDR3 residues: CASSYGRWEVYEQYF. The CDR3 DNA is TGTGCCAGCAGTTACGGTCGCTGGGAAGTCTACGAGCAGTACTTC. J is TRBJ2-7 and V is TRBV6-6; the D is unclear. V gave up 2 bases and J gave up 3 bases, with 14 bases separating them. Germline CDR1 MNHNY, CDR2 SVGAGI (reference sequence). The CDR3 spans 15 residues.

This clonotype has only a few counts. The chain combines TRBV5-1 with TRBJ2-5; 10 positions agree with TRBD1. V trimming: 4 bases; J trimming: 4 bases; junction bases outside the gene matches: 13. CDR3 length: 17 amino acids. Germline V gene lookup returns CDR1 SGHRS and CDR2 YFSETQ. CDR3 nucleotides: TGCGCCAGCAGCGAGACAGGGGGCAACGGTGTCGGAGAGACCCAGTACTTC. As protein: CASSETGGNGVGETQYF.

The sample holds a few counts of this clonotype. The gene calls are TRBV7-9 and TRBJ1-4; 7 bases align to TRBD1. Germline V gene lookup returns CDR1 SEHNR and CDR2 FQNEAQ (reference sequence). The V and J ends lost 4 bases and 8 bases, in that order; junction bases with no gene match: 10. The CDR3 is 15 amino acids. CDR3 amino acids: CASSSRQGGLEKLFF. CDR3 sequence (DNA): TGTGCCAGCAGCTCAAGACAGGGAGGGCTCGAAAAACTGTTTTTT. Looking up the rest from reference TRBV7-9 and TRBJ1-4 gives the full variable domain: DTGVSQNPRHKITKRGQNVTFRCDPISEHNRLYWYRQTLGQGPEFLTYFQNEAQLEKSRLLSDRFSAERPKGSFSTLEIQRTEQGDSAMYLCASSSRQGGLEKLFFGSGTQLSVL.